This TCR beta chain was identified in a study of T cell responses to AZD1222 COVID-19 vaccine. Some clones are missing from TCRdb's copy, which holds only in-frame ones; the method was immunoSEQ multiplex PCR. The sample consists of around 140,000 clones, around 90% of them appearing once. The sequences come from peripheral blood, collected on day 0 of AZD1222 vaccination. The sequence derives from an adult in good health.

The CDR3 sequence is CASSPRVTSGGMRNEQFF. Here the CDR3 DNA reads TGTGCCAGCTCACCTAGGGTCACTAGCGGGGGGATGAGGAATGAGCAGTTCTTC. The V gene is TRBV18, the J gene TRBJ2-1, with TRBD2 identical over 12 bases. The CDR3 is made up of 18 amino acids. Trimming cost V 3 bases and J 7 bases; bases outside gene matches: 13. Germline V CDR1 and CDR2: KGHSH, LQKENI.